A selection of T cell receptor beta chains follows, all from one sample in a study of blood T cells in healthy people across ages. A single record per CDR3 protein comes from TCRdb applying MiXCR to the 5' RACE reads. Of 800,000 to 900,000 distinct CDR3 sequences listed, about 59% are singletons. Sequenced: blood. These receptors came from a man younger than 40 in good health. Both conserved end residues are part of each CDR3. The order of the fields is V gene, J gene, CDR3 protein.

>TRBV7-2|TRBJ2-3
CASSLAGLSTDTQYF
>TRBV20-1|TRBJ1-6
CLDRHNSPLHF
>TRBV5-6|TRBJ2-3
CASTTSFSTDTQYF
>TRBV20-1|TRBJ2-1
CSARAGRGAYNEQFF
>TRBV7-9|TRBJ1-2
CASTLHIFRTGAFYGYTF
>TRBV30|TRBJ2-3
CAWREGFDTRYF
>TRBV7-2|TRBJ2-3
CASSQLGGGTDTQYF
>TRBV12-3/TRBV12-4|-
CASSQNSGGAYEQYF
>TRBV10-3|TRBJ2-3
CAISEPDEYTDTQYF
>TRBV2|TRBJ1-2
CATLGRAYGYTF
>TRBV29-1|TRBJ2-3
CSVGRSVNTDTQYF
>TRBV16|TRBJ2-7
CASSQVDTEQYF
>TRBV7-7|TRBJ2-1
CASSLQDSSREQFF
>TRBV3-1|TRBJ1-2
CASSPRTDDRAYYGYTF
>TRBV5-1|TRBJ2-7
CASSTLGERAYEQYF
>TRBV6-2/TRBV6-3|TRBJ1-5
CASSRGEGQPQHF
>TRBV21-1|TRBJ2-4
CASSRLKRSGNIQYF
>TRBV4-3|TRBJ2-5
CASSQAGTSGGLYQETQYF
>TRBV5-5|TRBJ2-1
CASSFLGHYNEQFF
>TRBV4-2|TRBJ2-5
CASSPYDRGQGETQYF
>TRBV15|TRBJ2-3
CATSRGTAGTDTQYF
>TRBV5-4|TRBJ2-3
CASSPRTSFTDTQYF
>TRBV7-2|TRBJ2-7
CASSPPPSYEQYF
>TRBV14|TRBJ2-3
CASSRWYTDTQYF
>TRBV5-1|TRBJ2-3
CASSSGWGGGTDTQYF
>TRBV28|TRBJ1-3
CASSRRTHTIYF
>TRBV20-1|TRBJ2-5
CSARDLKPGLAGEETQYF
>TRBV28|TRBJ1-4
CASSWSGLNEKLFF
>TRBV7-2|-
CASSLGVGGNAGTYEQYF